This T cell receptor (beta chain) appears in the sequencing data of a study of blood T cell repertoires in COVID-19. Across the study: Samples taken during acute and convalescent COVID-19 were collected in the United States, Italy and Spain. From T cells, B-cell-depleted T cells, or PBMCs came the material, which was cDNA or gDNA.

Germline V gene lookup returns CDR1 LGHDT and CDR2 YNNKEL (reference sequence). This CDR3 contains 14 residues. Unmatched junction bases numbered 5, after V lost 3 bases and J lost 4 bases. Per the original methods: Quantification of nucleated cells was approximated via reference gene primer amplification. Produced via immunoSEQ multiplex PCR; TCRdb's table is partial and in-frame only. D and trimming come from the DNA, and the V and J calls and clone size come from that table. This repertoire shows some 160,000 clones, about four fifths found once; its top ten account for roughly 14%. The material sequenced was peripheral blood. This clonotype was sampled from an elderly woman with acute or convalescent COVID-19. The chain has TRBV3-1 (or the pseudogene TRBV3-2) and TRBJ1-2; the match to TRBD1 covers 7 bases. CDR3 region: CASSQRDRSYGYTF. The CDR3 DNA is TGTGCCAGCAGCCAGCGGGACAGATCCTATGGCTACACCTTC.